Below are 13 T cell receptor beta chains sequenced from a single sample in a study of molecular identifiers for immune sequencing clone quantification. TCRdb analysed the PCR reads with MiXCR anew, one entry per CDR3 protein. The data show more than 550,000 distinct CDR3 sequences, 25% seen once. Sample: naive CD8+ T cells from blood, with Jurkat cell RNA spiked in. Subset noted: FACS-sorted CD8+CD4-CCR7+CD45RA+ naive T cells. Receptors were obtained from a human donor in good health. Some libraries in this study had Jurkat cell RNA spiked in.

On this clonotype: It may be a read error: a sequence one base away is much more abundant. V usage is TRBV29-1 and J usage is TRBJ2-1, with D unclear. This CDR3 has 13 residues. V was trimmed by 7 bases and J by 0 bases, leaving 10 bases between them. CDR1 is SQVTM, CDR2 ANQGSEA, per germline. CDR3 nucleotides: TGCAGCGCAGCATCCTACTCCTACAATGAGCAGTTCTTC. Its translation: CSAASYSYNEQFF.

This clonotype was counted only a few times. The genes are TRBV4-3 and TRBJ2-7; D is uncertain. Germline CDR1 and CDR2: LGHNA and YSLEER. The CDR3 is 15 amino acids. V shed 0 bases and J shed 1 base, with 10 bases lying between them. CDR3 nucleotides: TGCGCCAGCAGCCAAGATGTCGGACCGTCCTACGAGCAGTACTTC. Amino acid sequence: CASSQDVGPSYEQYF.

This clonotype came up once. A much larger clone sits a single nucleotide away, making a read error possible. V is TRBV4-3 and J is TRBJ1-5; a possible D gene is TRBD1 (6 bases). The ends were cut back, 1 base at V and 5 bases at J, with 12 bases in the middle. Germline assignment: CDR1 LGHNA and CDR2 YSLEER. The CDR3 sequence is 15 residues long. In nucleotides, the CDR3 is TGCGCCAGCAGCCAAGGTTGTCAGGGGCATCAGCCCCAGCATTTT. This sequence encodes CASSQGCQGHQPQHF.

This clonotype was detected many times. The V gene is TRBV19, the J gene TRBJ2-1; D is unresolved. The V end lost 5 bases, the J end lost 9 bases, and 11 bases lay between the germline ends. Germline V gives CDR1 LNHDA, CDR2 SQIVND (reference sequence). This CDR3 contains 12 residues. CDR3 sequence: CASSLSVTEQFF. In DNA, the CDR3 is TGTGCCAGTAGTCTATCCGTCACTGAGCAGTTCTTC.

The V gene is TRBV7-9, the J gene TRBJ2-5; 11 nucleotides agree with TRBD2. The CDR3 contains 16 residues. V lost 3 bases, J lost 5 bases, and 8 bases stayed unmatched. From germline, CDR1 is SEHNR and CDR2 FQNEAQ (reference sequence). In nucleotides, the CDR3 is TGTGCCAGCAGCTTTGCGACTAGCGGGGAGAGGGAGACCCAGTACTTC. Translation: CASSFATSGERETQYF.

A few counts support this clonotype. This sequence joins TRBV19 and TRBJ1-1; TRBD1 agrees at 9 bases. CDR3 length: 17 residues. Germline-derived CDR1 and CDR2 are LNHDA and SQIVND (reference sequence). After removal of 5 bases from V and 2 bases from J, the junction contained 12 bases not matched to a gene. CDR3 in DNA: TGTGCCAGTAGTCTCCGTGAAACGACAGGGGGAAACACTGAAGCTTTCTTT. As protein: CASSLRETTGGNTEAFF. Using reference TRBV19 and TRBJ1-1 for the parts outside the CDR3, the full variable domain is DGGITQSPKYLFRKEGQNVTLSCEQNLNHDAMYWYRQDPGQGLRLIYYSQIVNDFQKGDIAEGYSVSREKKESFPLTVTSAQKNPTAFYLCASSLRETTGGNTEAFFGQGTRLTVV.

This clonotype came up many times. The J gene is TRBJ2-2, the V gene TRBV7-9; 11 nucleotides align to TRBD2. Germline V gene sequence: CDR1 SEHNR, CDR2 FQNEAQ (reference sequence). V lost 7 bases and J lost 7; bases outside the gene matches: 11. The CDR3 contains 16 residues. The DNA of the CDR3 is TGTGCCAGCATCCCGGAGGGACTAGCGGTCGTCGGGGAGCTGTTTTTT. It yields the protein CASIPEGLAVVGELFF. The full variable domain, its missing parts supplied by reference TRBV7-9 and TRBJ2-2, is DTGVSQNPRHKITKRGQNVTFRCDPISEHNRLYWYRQTLGQGPEFLTYFQNEAQLEKSRLLSDRFSAERPKGSFSTLEIQRTEQGDSAMYLCASIPEGLAVVGELFFGEGSRLTVL.

The sample holds a few counts of this clonotype. This chain uses TRBV30 with TRBJ1-5; 7 bases agree with TRBD1. Germline V gene sequence: CDR1 GTSNPN, CDR2 SVGIG (reference sequence). This CDR3 comprises 13 residues. The J segment lost 10 bases and the V segment lost 3 bases, leaving 9 bases of the junction unmatched. The CDR3 coding sequence is TGTGCCTGGAGCAGAACAGGGGCCGCCCCCCAGCATTTT. Translation gives CAWSRTGAAPQHF. The full variable domain, its missing parts supplied by reference TRBV30 and TRBJ1-5, is SQTIHQWPATLVQPVGSPLSLECTVEGTSNPNLYWYRQAAGRGLQLLFYSVGIGQISSEVPQNLSASRPQDRQFILSSKKLLLSDSGFYLCAWSRTGAAPQHFGDGTRLSIL.

J is TRBJ2-7 and V is TRBV9; the D is unclear. The V gene lost 0 bases and the J gene lost 2 bases, with 9 bases spanning the gap. CDR3 length: 14 amino acids. Germline CDR1 SGDLS, CDR2 YYNGEE. CDR3 amino acids: CASSVGAAPYEQYF. Written as DNA, the CDR3 is TGTGCCAGCAGCGTAGGGGCTGCCCCCTACGAGCAGTACTTC.

This clonotype was seen at least ten times. The J gene is TRBJ1-1, the V gene TRBV6-2 or TRBV6-3; no clear D. CDR3 size: 16 residues. Trimming took off 5 bases at V and 1 base at J, with 17 bases between the two ends. Germline assignment: CDR1 MNHEY and CDR2 SVGEGT. The CDR3 DNA follows: TGTGCCAGCAGTACGGAAGGATGGGGTGAGAACACTGAAGCTTTCTTT. Translation gives CASSTEGWGENTEAFF.

This chain links TRBV19 with TRBJ2-2; tentatively, D is TRBD1 (6 bases). Germline V gives CDR1 LNHDA, CDR2 SQIVND (reference sequence). The CDR3 has 19 amino acids. Between the trimmed V and J ends, which lost 3 bases and 5 bases, there was a span of 25 bases. The CDR3 spells CASSMIVTGYTPRTGELFF. DNA of the CDR3: TGTGCCAGTAGTATGATCGTGACAGGATACACGCCGAGGACCGGGGAGCTGTTTTTT.

The rearrangement uses TRBV7-9 and TRBJ2-5, with 8 positions matching TRBD1. The CDR3 runs 16 residues. Germline V gives CDR1 SEHNR, CDR2 FQNEAQ (reference sequence). The junction had 9 bases not matched to a gene; V was cut back by 5 bases and J by 1 base. The DNA of the CDR3 is TGTGCCAGCAGCCTATGGACAGGGAGCATCCAAGAGACCCAGTACTTC. Residues: CASSLWTGSIQETQYF.

The J gene is TRBJ1-6, the V gene TRBV3-1; D unresolved. V was pared by 4 bases and J by 7 bases, with 11 bases between. The CDR3 is made up of 14 amino acids. Per germline, CDR1 LGHDT and CDR2 YNNKEL (reference sequence). CDR3 in DNA: TGTGCCAGCAGCCTAGTCGAACGGAATTCACCCCTCCACTTT. It specifies CASSLVERNSPLHF.